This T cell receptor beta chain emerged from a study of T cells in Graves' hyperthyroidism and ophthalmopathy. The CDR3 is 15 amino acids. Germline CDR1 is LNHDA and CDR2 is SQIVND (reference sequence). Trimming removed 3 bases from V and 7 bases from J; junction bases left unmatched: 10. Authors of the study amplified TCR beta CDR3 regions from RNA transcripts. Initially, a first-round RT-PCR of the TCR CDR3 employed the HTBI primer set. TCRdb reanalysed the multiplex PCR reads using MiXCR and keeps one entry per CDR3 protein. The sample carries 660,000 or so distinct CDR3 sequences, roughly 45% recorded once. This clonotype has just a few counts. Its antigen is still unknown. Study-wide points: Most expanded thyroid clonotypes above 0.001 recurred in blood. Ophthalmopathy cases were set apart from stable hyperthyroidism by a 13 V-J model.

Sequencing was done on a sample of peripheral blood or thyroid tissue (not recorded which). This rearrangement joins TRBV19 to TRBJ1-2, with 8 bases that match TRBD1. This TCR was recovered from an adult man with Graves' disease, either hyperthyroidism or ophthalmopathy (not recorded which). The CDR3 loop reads CASSIGGQGISGYTF. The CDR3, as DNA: TGTGCCAGTAGTATCGGCGGACAGGGAATCTCTGGCTACACCTTC.